This entry lists 5 T cell receptor beta chains sequenced from one sample in a study of cytomegalovirus exposure and HLA in healthy donors (dated by TCRdb to between 2016 and 2019). Receptor libraries were prepared by the immunoSEQ multiplex PCR assay. For the multiplex PCR, a mixture combining 60 forward primers for TCR Vbeta segments and 13 reverse primers for TCR Jbeta segments was used. TCRdb stores this immuneACCESS table with in-frame sequences only. Part of the clones is absent; in the studies checked, under half of the shortfall reflects unresolved V genes, and no reason is known for the rest. Recorded for this sample are approximately 120,000 clones; around 76% of them occurred a single time. 13% of the sample belongs to the ten largest clones. The sequencing sample was made of PBMCs. Every receptor here comes from an older woman in good health and CMV-seropositive.

This chain connects TRBV6-5 to TRBJ1-3, with unresolved D. Germline CDR1 is MNHEY and CDR2 is SVGAGI. The CDR3 runs 15 residues. Trimming removed 6 bases from V and 2 bases from J, with 14 bases in between. The chain's CDR3 is CASRTNQAPGNTIYF. DNA of the CDR3: TGTGCCAGCAGAACTAACCAAGCCCCTGGAAACACCATATATTTT.

This clone appeared a few times. The chain couples TRBV6-5 to TRBJ2-7; 7 bases match TRBD1. From germline, CDR1 is MNHEY and CDR2 SVGAGI. V lost 6 bases and J lost 6; bases outside the gene matches: 5. This CDR3 spans 12 amino acids. CDR3: CASSPQGTEQYF. For the CDR3, the DNA is TGTGCCAGCAGCCCACAGGGGACCGAGCAGTACTTC.

The rearrangement uses TRBV18 and TRBJ2-2, with 14 bases fitting TRBD2. Germline CDR1 is KGHSH and CDR2 is LQKENI. The CDR3 is 18 amino acids. J lost 6 bases, V lost 3 bases, and 9 bases had no gene match. CDR3 coding DNA: TGTGCCAGCTCACCCCGGACTAGCGGGGGGACAACGGCCGGGGAGCTGTTTTTT. Encoded protein: CASSPRTSGGTTAGELFF.

A note on this clone: The junction shows a germline mismatch at one end, possibly a read error. The genes are TRBV7-7 and TRBJ2-5, with TRBD1 as a possible D gene (5 bases). Germline-derived CDR1 and CDR2 are SSHAT and FNYEAQ (reference sequence). The CDR3 consists of 13 residues. The CDR3 loop reads CASSLAGAETQYF. The CDR3, as DNA: TGTGCTAGCAGCTTAGCTGGGGCGGAGACCCAGTACTTC. Filled out from reference TRBV7-7 and TRBJ2-5, the complete variable domain reads GAGVSQSPRYKVTKRGQDVTLRCDPISSHATLYWYQQALGQGPEFLTYFNYEAQPDKSGLPSDRFSAERPEGSISTLTIQRTEQRDSAMYRCASSLAGAETQYFGPGTRLLVL.

This clone was seen more than once but under ten times. V gene TRBV4-3 combines with J gene TRBJ2-7, with 8 nucleotides matching TRBD1. CDR1 is LGHNA, CDR2 YSLEER, per germline. This CDR3 comprises 15 residues. After removal of 0 bases from V and 6 bases from J, the junction contained 7 bases not matched to a gene. CDR3 sequence: CASSQDEQGAREQYF. For the CDR3, the DNA is TGCGCCAGCAGCCAAGATGAGCAGGGGGCCCGCGAGCAGTACTTC.